A selection of T cell receptor beta chains follows, all from one sample in a study of monozygotic twins with inflammatory bowel disease. TCRdb re-called the 5' RACE reads and catalogs CDR3 proteins one per entry, DNA excluded. The table for this sample gives some 200,000 distinct CDR3 sequences. Sequences were obtained from blood. These receptors came from a human donor with ulcerative colitis or Crohn's disease, or a healthy co-twin of an affected twin (not recorded which). Each CDR3 is given with its conserved first and last residue.

TRBJ1-6	TRBV11-2	CASSPGGPPPLHF
TRBJ2-1	TRBV6-1	CASSPTGFSYNEQFF
TRBJ2-5	TRBV5-1	CASSPPAGFGETQYF
TRBJ1-5	TRBV12-3/TRBV12-4	CASSLARDQPQHF
TRBJ1-5	TRBV6-2/TRBV6-3	CASTQGNQPQHF
TRBJ2-1	TRBV7-2	CASSTRPGEYNEQFF
TRBJ2-2	TRBV5-4	CASSLGRGSTGELFF
TRBJ2-1	TRBV20-1	CSARLGEYYNEQFF
TRBJ1-2	TRBV7-9	CASSPPGQGAFGYTF
TRBJ2-1	TRBV13	CASRDSTYNEQFF
TRBJ1-2	TRBV2	CASSESTAGYGYTF
TRBJ1-3	TRBV12-3/TRBV12-4	CASSPPGRFNSGNTIYF
TRBJ2-1	TRBV4-2	CASSQEAGGRGEQFF
TRBJ1-1	TRBV27	CASSKSIGAGNTEAFF
TRBJ1-1	TRBV5-4	CASSPPPLGQLNTEAFF
TRBJ1-6	TRBV5-6	CANNSPSYNSPLHF
TRBJ2-1	TRBV6-1	CASSGVGLAYNEQFF
TRBJ1-2	TRBV7-7	CASSFIQVETNYGYTF
TRBJ2-3	TRBV7-8	CASSLEGGAGRLTDTQYF
TRBJ1-1	TRBV6-2/TRBV6-3	CASSYASTGFTEAFF
TRBJ2-2	TRBV30	CAWSVQTGELFF
TRBJ1-4	TRBV7-3	CASSPTGTGDEKLFF
TRBJ1-1	TRBV12-3/TRBV12-4	CASRARSGSNTEAFF
TRBJ1-1	TRBV6-6	CASSSRGTEAFF
TRBJ2-5	TRBV6-2/TRBV6-3	CASRTTRGRPKETQYF
TRBJ1-2	TRBV7-9	CASSEQGEGYTF
TRBJ1-1	TRBV5-1	CASSFAGGYTEAFF
TRBJ1-3	TRBV6-5	CASSYTPREFGNTIYF
TRBJ2-1	TRBV19	CASSRGGAVNEQFF
TRBJ2-1	TRBV11-2	CASSLRGGALLTYNEQFF
TRBJ1-1	TRBV5-1	CASSLWTGGGTEAFF
TRBJ1-2	TRBV20-1	CSARGFRELDLGYTF
TRBJ1-4	TRBV11-2	CASSRGRSNEKLFF
TRBJ1-2	TRBV19	CASSMDPGLGSYTF
TRBJ2-5	TRBV5-1	CASSAGTGGGETQYF
TRBJ2-5	TRBV7-2	CASSIGLAGETQYF
TRBJ1-2	TRBV7-9	CASSVTDYGYTF
TRBJ2-3	TRBV28	CASSRNRVITDTQYF
TRBJ2-7	TRBV6-1	CASCLARDRVYNEQYF
TRBJ2-2	TRBV12-3/TRBV12-4	CASSSPQGGKNTGELFF
TRBJ2-7	TRBV19	CASSIVAGKGYEQYF
TRBJ2-1	TRBV12-3/TRBV12-4	CASSQAGGPYNEQFF
TRBJ2-1	TRBV5-1	CASSLEASGGGEQFF
TRBJ1-3	TRBV5-1	CASSPMTGAGGNTIYF
TRBJ2-7	TRBV7-2	CASSSMPGQAYEQYF
TRBJ2-1	TRBV5-1	CASSLELAGARNEQFF
TRBJ2-4	TRBV3-1	CASSERGAAIDIQYF
TRBJ2-2	TRBV15	CATSGQQGAGELFF
TRBJ2-5	TRBV5-1	CASSLDLADFGETQYF
TRBJ2-2	TRBV9	CASSVEGVGPTNTGELFF
TRBJ1-5	TRBV28	CASSGDRLAQPQHF
TRBJ2-1	TRBV6-6	CASSKSGANEQFF
TRBJ2-3	TRBV7-2	CASSLASGLHTDTQYF
TRBJ2-4	TRBV6-2/TRBV6-3	CASSYFSLAGHLAKNIQYF
TRBJ1-2	TRBV5-6	CASSPPGQGNYGYTF
TRBJ2-5	TRBV20-1	CSADSSAETQYF
TRBJ2-7	TRBV10-3	CAISDGALLLGGHEQYF
TRBJ2-3	TRBV11-3	CASSSGGATDTQYF
TRBJ2-7	TRBV7-2	CASSQDWGDEQYF